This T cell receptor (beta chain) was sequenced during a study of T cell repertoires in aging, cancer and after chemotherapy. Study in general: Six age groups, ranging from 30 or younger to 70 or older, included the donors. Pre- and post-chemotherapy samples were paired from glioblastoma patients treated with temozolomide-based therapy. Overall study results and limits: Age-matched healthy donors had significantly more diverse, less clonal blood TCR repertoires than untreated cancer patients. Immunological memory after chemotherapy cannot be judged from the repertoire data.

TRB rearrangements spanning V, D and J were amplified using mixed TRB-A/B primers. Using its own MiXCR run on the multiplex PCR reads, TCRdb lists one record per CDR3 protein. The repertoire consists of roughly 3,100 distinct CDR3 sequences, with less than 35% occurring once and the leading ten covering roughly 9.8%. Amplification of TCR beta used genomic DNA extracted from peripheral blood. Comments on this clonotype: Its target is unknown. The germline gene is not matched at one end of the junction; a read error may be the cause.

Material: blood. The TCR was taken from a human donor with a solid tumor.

The CDR3 nucleotides read TGCGCCAGCAGCTACCAATCACAGGGTTCTGGAAACACCATATATTTT. Translating gives CASSYQSQGSGNTIYF. This sequence joins TRBV5-6 and TRBJ1-3; possible D gene TRBD1, 6 bases. CDR1 is SGHDT and CDR2 is YYEEEE in the germline V gene. The CDR3 is 16 residues long.